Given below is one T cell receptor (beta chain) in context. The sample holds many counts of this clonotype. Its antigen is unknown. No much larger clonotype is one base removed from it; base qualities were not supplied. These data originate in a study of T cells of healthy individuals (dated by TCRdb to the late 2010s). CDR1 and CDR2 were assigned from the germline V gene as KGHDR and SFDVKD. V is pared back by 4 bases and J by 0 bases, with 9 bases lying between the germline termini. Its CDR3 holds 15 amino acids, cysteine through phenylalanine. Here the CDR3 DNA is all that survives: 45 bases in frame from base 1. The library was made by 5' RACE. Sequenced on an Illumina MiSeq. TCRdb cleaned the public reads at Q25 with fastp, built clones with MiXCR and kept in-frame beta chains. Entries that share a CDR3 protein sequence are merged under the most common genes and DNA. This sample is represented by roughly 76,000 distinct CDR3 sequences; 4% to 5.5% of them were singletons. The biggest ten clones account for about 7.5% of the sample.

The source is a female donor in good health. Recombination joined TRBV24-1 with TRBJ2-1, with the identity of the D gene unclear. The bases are TGTGCCACCAGTGACCCGGCGGCCTCCTACAATGAGCAGTTCTTC. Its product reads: CATSDPAASYNEQFF.